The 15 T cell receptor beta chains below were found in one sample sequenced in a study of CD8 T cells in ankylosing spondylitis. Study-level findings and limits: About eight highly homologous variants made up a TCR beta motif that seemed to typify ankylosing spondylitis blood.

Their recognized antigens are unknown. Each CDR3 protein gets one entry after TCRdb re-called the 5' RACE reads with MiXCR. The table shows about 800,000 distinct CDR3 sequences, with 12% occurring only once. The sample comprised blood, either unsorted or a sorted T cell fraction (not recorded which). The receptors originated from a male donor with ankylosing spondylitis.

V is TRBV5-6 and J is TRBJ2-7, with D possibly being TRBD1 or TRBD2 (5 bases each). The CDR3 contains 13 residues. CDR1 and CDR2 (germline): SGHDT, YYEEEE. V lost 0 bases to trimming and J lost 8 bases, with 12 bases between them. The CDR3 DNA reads TGTGCCAGCAGCTTGGAGACGGGACGGAAGCAGTACTTC. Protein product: CASSLETGRKQYF.

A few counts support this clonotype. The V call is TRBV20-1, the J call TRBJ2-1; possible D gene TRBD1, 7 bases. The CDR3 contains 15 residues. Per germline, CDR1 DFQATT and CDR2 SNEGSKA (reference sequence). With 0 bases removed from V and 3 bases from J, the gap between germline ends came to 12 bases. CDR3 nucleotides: TGCAGTGCTAGAGAGGTCAGGGGGGTCTACAATGAGCAGTTCTTC. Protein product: CSAREVRGVYNEQFF.

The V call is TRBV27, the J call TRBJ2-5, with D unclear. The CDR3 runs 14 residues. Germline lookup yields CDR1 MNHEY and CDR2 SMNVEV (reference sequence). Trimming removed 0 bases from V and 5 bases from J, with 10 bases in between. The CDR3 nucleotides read TGTGCCAGCAGTTTATCCCGTCCATGGGAGACCCAGTACTTC. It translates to CASSLSRPWETQYF.

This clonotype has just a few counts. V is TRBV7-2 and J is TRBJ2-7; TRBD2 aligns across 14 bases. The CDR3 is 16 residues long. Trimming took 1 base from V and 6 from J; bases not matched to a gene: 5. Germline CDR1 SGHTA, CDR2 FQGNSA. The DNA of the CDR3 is TGTGCCAGCAGCTTAGGCGGACTAGCGGGAGGTGGCGAGCAGTACTTC. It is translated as CASSLGGLAGGGEQYF.

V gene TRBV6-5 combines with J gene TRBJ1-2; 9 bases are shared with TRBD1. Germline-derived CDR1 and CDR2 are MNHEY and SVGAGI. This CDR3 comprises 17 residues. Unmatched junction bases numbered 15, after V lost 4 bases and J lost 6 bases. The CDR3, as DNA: TGTGCCAGCAGTTCCGACGCGGGACAGGGTTTGAGGGATGGCTACACCTTC. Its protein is CASSSDAGQGLRDGYTF.

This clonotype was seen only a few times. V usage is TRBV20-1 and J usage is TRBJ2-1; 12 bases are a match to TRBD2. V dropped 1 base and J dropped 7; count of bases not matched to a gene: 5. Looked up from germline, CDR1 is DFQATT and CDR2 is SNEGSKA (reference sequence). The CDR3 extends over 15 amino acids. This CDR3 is CSARASGRAWNEQFF. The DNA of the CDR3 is TGCAGTGCTAGAGCTAGCGGGAGGGCTTGGAATGAGCAGTTCTTC.

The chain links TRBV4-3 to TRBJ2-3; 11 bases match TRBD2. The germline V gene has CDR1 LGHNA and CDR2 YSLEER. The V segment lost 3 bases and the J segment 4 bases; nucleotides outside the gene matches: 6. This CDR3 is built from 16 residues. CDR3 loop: CASSHRLAGSSDTQYF. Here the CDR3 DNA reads TGCGCCAGCAGCCACAGACTAGCGGGATCTTCAGATACGCAGTATTTT.

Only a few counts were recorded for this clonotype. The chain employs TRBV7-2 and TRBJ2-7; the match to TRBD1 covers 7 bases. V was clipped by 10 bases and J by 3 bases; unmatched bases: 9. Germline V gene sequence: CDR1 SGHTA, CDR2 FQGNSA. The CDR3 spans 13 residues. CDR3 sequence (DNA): TGTGCCACCGCTCGACAGGGCGGCTACGAGCAGTACTTC. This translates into CATARQGGYEQYF.

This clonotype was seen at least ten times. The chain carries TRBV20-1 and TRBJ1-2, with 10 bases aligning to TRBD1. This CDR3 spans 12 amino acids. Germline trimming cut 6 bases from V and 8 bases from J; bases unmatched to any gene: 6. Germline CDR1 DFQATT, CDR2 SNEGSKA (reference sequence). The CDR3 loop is CSARQGAGGYTF. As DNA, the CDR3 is TGCAGTGCCCGACAGGGGGCGGGAGGCTACACCTTC.

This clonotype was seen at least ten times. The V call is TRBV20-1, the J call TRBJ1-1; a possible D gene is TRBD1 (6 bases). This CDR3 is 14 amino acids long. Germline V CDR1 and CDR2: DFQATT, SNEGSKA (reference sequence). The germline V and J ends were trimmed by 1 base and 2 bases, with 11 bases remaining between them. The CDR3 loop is CSARVGGPNTEAFF. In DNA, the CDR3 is TGCAGTGCTAGAGTAGGGGGGCCTAACACTGAAGCTTTCTTT.

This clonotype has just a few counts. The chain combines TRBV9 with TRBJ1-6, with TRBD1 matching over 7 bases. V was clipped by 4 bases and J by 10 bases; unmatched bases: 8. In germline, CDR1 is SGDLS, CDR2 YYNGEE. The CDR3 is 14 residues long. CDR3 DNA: TGTGCCAGCAGCCTGGACAGGCAGGGATCACCCCTCCACTTT. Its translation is CASSLDRQGSPLHF.

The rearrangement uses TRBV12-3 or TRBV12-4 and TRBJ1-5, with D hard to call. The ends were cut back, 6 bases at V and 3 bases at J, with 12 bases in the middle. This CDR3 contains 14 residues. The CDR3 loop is CASSPIQFNQPQHF. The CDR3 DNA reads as TGTGCCAGCAGCCCCATACAGTTCAATCAGCCCCAGCATTTT.

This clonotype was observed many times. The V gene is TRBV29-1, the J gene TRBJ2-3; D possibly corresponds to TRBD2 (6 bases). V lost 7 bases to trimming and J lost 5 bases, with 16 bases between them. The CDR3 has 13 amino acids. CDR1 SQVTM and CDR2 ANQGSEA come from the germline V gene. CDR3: CSGGGGTGDTQYF. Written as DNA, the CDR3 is TGCAGCGGTGGGGGAGGTACGGGAGATACGCAGTATTTT.

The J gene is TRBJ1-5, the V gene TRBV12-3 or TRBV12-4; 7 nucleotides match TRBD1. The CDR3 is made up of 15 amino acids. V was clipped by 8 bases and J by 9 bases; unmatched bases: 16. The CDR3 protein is CASERTGQAQSPQHF. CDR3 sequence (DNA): TGTGCCAGCGAGAGAACCGGACAGGCCCAATCGCCCCAGCATTTT.

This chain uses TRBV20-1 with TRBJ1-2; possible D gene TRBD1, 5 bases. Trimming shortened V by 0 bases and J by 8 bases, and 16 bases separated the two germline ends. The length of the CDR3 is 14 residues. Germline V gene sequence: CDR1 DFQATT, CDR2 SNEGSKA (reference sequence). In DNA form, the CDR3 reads TGCAGTGCTAGAGATCGGGCGAGGGGCCGCGGCTACACCTTC. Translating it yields CSARDRARGRGYTF.